This T cell receptor (beta chain) was observed in a study of T-cell memory formation after mild COVID-19. Study as a whole: In these data, TCR clusters were largely donor specific. Broader study findings: Some responding clones appeared in pre-infection memory, suggesting cross-reactive memory joined.

The sample holds a few counts of this clonotype. What it binds is not known. Per germline, CDR1 SGHAT and CDR2 FQNNGV. V lost 2 bases, J lost 0 bases, and 10 bases lay in between. This CDR3 contains 15 residues. It was 5'RACE with constant-segment primers that produced the TCR alpha and TCR beta cDNA libraries, which carried sample barcodes and UMIs. TCRdb analysed the 5' RACE reads with MiXCR anew, one entry per CDR3 protein. This table has 580,000 or so distinct CDR3 sequences, around 16% appearing once. The sequenced material came from PBMCs or a T cell subset sorted from them (not recorded which). This receptor was taken from an adult woman who had mild COVID-19 (a few samples of this study predate the infection). Cell type and time point are not known. The V call is TRBV11-2, the J call TRBJ2-5; D call uncertain. The CDR3 nucleotides read TGTGCCAGCAGCTTACGCTATGGGGACCAAGAGACCCAGTACTTC. It translates to CASSLRYGDQETQYF.